The 7 T cell receptor beta chains below come from one sample, sequenced in a study of T cell responses to AZD1222 COVID-19 vaccine. The table came from immunoSEQ multiplex PCR; TCRdb's copy has only in-frame clones and leaves some out. This table holds fewer than 200,000 clones, around nine tenths found once. Specimen: peripheral blood, collected 28 days after the second AZD1222 dose. The receptors derive from an adult who received the AZD1222 COVID-19 vaccine.

The gene calls are TRBV7-3 and TRBJ2-5, with TRBD2 matching 15 bases. The germline V gene encodes CDR1 SGHTA and CDR2 FQGTGA. The V segment lost 0 bases and the J segment 4 bases; nucleotides outside the gene matches: 3. This CDR3 is built from 17 residues. CDR3 region: CASSLTVGLAGGETQYF. DNA for the CDR3: TGTGCCAGCAGCTTAACAGTGGGACTAGCGGGAGGAGAGACCCAGTACTTC.

The chain uses TRBV13 and TRBJ2-7; D call uncertain. CDR1 is PRHDT and CDR2 is FYEKMQ in the germline V gene (reference sequence). The CDR3 runs 13 residues. V shed 5 bases and J shed 2 bases, with 10 bases lying between them. The CDR3 sequence: CASSRGYPYEQYF. The CDR3 DNA reads TGTGCCAGCAGCCGTGGCTACCCCTACGAGCAGTACTTC.

This sequence joins TRBV15 and TRBJ1-5; 7 positions match TRBD1. Trimming cost V 5 bases and J 0 bases; bases outside gene matches: 4. The germline V gene has CDR1 LNHNV and CDR2 YYDKDF (reference sequence). This CDR3 is 15 amino acids long. The CDR3: CATSWGQNSNQPQHF. CDR3 coding DNA: TGTGCCACCAGCTGGGGACAGAATAGCAATCAGCCCCAGCATTTT.

The chain is built from TRBV28 and TRBJ2-7; D ambiguous. The CDR3 runs 13 residues. Deletions cut 6 bases from V and 2 bases from J, with 11 bases between. The V gene's germline CDR1 is MDHEN and CDR2 SYDVKM. The CDR3 spells CASSRTGPYEQYF. The CDR3 nucleotides are TGTGCCAGCAGCCGGACGGGCCCCTACGAGCAGTACTTC.

The genes are TRBV18 and TRBJ2-7; 7 nucleotides line up with TRBD1. V shed 3 bases and J 3 bases; nucleotides not matched to a gene: 2. Germline V CDR1 and CDR2: KGHSH, LQKENI. This CDR3 has 13 residues. The CDR3 DNA sequence: TGTGCCAGCTCACCGGACAGGAACTACGAGCAGTACTTC. Translation gives CASSPDRNYEQYF.

The chain carries TRBV14 and TRBJ1-3, with D unresolved. CDR1 is SGHDN and CDR2 is FVKESK in the germline V gene. V was clipped by 0 bases and J by 2 bases, with 8 bases between them. This CDR3 has 15 residues. CDR3 bases: TGTGCCAGCAGCCAAGAGAGGGTTACTGGAAACACCATATATTTT. Translation: CASSQERVTGNTIYF.

The rearrangement joins TRBV19 to TRBJ2-5; D unresolved. The germline gives CDR1 LNHDA, CDR2 SQIVND (reference sequence). The V gene lost 1 base and the J gene lost 0 bases, with 12 bases spanning the gap. This CDR3 comprises 16 residues. CDR3 nucleotide sequence: TGTGCCAGTAGTATAGGCCAGAGCGACTACCAAGAGACCCAGTACTTC. Its translation is CASSIGQSDYQETQYF.